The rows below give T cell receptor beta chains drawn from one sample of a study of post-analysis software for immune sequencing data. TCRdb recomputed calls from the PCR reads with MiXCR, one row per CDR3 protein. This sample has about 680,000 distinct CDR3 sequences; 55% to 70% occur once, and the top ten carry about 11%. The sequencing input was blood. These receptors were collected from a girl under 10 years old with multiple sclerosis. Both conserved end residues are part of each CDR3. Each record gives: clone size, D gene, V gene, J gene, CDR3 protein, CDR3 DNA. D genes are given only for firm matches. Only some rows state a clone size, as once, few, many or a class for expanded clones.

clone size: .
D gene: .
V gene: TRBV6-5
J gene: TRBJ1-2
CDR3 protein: CASRIDGNYGYTF
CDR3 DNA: TGTGCCAGCAGGATCGACGGGAACTATGGCTACACCTTC

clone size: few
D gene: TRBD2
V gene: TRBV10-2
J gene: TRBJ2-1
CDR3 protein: CASSEIVAGGNEQFF
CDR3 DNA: TGCGCCAGCAGTGAAATAGTAGCGGGAGGCAATGAGCAGTTCTTC

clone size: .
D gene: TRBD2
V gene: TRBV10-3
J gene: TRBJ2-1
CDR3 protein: CAISASSGGLPSSYSEQFF
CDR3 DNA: TGTGCCATCAGTGCCTCCAGCGGGGGTCTACCGAGCTCCTACAGTGAGCAGTTCTTC

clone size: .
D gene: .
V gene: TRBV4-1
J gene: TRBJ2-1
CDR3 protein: CASSQGGTRSSYNEQFF
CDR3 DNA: TGCGCCAGCAGCCAAGGCGGAACTAGGAGCTCCTACAATGAGCAGTTCTTC

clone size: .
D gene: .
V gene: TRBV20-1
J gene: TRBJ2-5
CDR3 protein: CSARRRGETQYF
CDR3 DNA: TGCAGTGCTAGACGGAGAGGGGAGACCCAGTACTTC

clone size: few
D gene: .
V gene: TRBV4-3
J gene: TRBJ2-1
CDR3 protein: CASSQDGFSESSYNEQFF
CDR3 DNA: TGCGCCAGCAGCCAAGACGGCTTTAGCGAGAGCTCCTACAATGAGCAGTTCTTC

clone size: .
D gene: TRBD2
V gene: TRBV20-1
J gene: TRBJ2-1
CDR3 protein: CSARDLASGGFSSYNEQFF
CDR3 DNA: TGCAGTGCTAGAGATCTGGCTAGCGGGGGTTTTAGCTCCTACAATGAGCAGTTCTTC

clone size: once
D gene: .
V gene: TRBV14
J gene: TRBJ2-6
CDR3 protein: CASSQKTAFSGANVLTF
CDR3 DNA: TGTGCCAGCAGCCAAAAAACAGCCTTCTCTGGGGCCAACGTCCTGACTTTC

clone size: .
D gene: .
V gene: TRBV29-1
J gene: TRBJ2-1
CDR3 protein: CSVEVNLNNEQFF
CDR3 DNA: TGCAGCGTTGAAGTGAACCTCAACAATGAGCAGTTCTTC

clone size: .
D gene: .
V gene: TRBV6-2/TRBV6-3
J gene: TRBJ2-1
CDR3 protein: CASGEGLYNEQFF
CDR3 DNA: TGTGCCAGCGGCGAGGGGTTATACAATGAGCAGTTCTTC

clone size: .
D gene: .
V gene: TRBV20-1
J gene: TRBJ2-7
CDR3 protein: CSAKVVGSYEQYF
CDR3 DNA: TGCAGTGCTAAAGTAGTAGGGTCGTACGAGCAGTACTTC

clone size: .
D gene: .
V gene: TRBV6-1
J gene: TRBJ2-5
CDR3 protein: CASSELRARQYF
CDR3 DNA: TGTGCCAGCAGTGAATTGAGGGCGCGGCAGTACTTC

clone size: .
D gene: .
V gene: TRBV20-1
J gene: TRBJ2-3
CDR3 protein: CSAGGGTDTQYF
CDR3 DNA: TGCAGTGCTGGAGGGGGCACAGATACGCAGTATTTT

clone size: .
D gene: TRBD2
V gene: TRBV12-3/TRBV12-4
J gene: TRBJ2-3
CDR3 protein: CASNRLAGNTDTQYF
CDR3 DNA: TGTGCCAGCAACCGACTAGCGGGCAACACAGATACGCAGTATTTT

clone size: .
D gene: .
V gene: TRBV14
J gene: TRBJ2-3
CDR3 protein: CASAAIAPSTDTQYF
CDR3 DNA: TGTGCCAGCGCTGCAATAGCTCCTAGCACAGATACGCAGTATTTT

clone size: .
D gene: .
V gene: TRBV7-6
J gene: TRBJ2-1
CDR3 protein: CASSRHSNEQFF
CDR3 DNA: TGTGCCAGCAGCCGACATTCGAATGAGCAGTTCTTC

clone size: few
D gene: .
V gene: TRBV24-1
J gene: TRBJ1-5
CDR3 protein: CATSVSSANQPQHF
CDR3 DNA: TGTGCCACCAGCGTATCCTCTGCGAATCAGCCCCAGCATTTT

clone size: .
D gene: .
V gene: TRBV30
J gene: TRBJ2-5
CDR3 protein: CAWSVGRTPGRTQYF
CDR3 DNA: TGTGCCTGGAGTGTAGGGAGGACCCCCGGGCGGACCCAGTACTTC

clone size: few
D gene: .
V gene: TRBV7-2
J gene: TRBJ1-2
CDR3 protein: CASSLDGSGALNYGYTF
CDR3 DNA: TGTGCCAGCAGCTTAGACGGATCGGGGGCGTTGAACTATGGCTACACCTTC

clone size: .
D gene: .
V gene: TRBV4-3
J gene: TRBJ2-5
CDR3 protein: CANRSRGPQVETQYF
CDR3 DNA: TGCGCCAATCGGTCAAGGGGCCCACAAGTGGAGACCCAGTACTTC

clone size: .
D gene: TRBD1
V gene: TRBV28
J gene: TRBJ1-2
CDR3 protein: CTSSSPGQGGYGYTF
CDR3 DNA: TGTACCAGCAGTTCTCCGGGACAGGGGGGTTATGGCTACACCTTC

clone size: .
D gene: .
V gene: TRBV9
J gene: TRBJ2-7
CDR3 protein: CASSATGTPTSYEQYF
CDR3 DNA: TGTGCCAGCAGCGCGACCGGGACACCCACATCCTACGAGCAGTACTTC

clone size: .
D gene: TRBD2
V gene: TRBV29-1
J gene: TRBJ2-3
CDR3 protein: CSVKLAGSTDTQYF
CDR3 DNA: TGCAGCGTTAAACTAGCGGGGAGCACAGATACGCAGTATTTT

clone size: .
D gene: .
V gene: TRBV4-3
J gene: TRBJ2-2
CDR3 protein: CASSLHLGAGVGELFF
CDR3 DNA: TGCGCCAGCAGCCTCCACCTGGGGGCGGGGGTCGGGGAGCTGTTTTTT

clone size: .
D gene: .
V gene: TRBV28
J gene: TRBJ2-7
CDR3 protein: CASSFLAAEQYF
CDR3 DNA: TGTGCCAGCAGTTTTCTTGCGGCCGAGCAGTACTTC

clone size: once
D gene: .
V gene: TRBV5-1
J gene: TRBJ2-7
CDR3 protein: CASSLDPGRSYEQYF
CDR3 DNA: TGCGCCAGCAGCTTGGATCCAGGGAGGTCCTACGAGCAGTACTTC

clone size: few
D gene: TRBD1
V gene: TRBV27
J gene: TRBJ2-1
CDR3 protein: CASSLLRGHEQFF
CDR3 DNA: TGTGCCAGCAGTTTATTAAGGGGGCATGAGCAGTTCTTC

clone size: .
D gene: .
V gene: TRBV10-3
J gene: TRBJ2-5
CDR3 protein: CAISPPGAGAETQYF
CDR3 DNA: TGTGCCATCAGCCCCCCAGGGGCAGGTGCAGAGACCCAGTACTTC

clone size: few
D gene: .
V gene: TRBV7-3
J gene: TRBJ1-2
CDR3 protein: CASSSKSGLPRAGGYTF
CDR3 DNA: TGTGCCAGCAGCTCTAAGTCGGGTCTCCCTCGGGCCGGTGGCTACACCTTC